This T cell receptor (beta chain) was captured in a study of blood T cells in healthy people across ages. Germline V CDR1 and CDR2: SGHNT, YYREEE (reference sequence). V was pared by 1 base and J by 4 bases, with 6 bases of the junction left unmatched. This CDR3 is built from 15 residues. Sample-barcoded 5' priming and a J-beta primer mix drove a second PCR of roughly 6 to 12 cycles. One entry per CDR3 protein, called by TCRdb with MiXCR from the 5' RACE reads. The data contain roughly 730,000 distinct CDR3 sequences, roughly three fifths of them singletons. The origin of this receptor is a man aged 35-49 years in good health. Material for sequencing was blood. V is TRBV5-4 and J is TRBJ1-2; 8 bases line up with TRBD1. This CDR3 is CASSLTGGWGYGYTF. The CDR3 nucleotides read TGTGCCAGCAGCTTGACAGGGGGATGGGGCTATGGCTACACCTTC.